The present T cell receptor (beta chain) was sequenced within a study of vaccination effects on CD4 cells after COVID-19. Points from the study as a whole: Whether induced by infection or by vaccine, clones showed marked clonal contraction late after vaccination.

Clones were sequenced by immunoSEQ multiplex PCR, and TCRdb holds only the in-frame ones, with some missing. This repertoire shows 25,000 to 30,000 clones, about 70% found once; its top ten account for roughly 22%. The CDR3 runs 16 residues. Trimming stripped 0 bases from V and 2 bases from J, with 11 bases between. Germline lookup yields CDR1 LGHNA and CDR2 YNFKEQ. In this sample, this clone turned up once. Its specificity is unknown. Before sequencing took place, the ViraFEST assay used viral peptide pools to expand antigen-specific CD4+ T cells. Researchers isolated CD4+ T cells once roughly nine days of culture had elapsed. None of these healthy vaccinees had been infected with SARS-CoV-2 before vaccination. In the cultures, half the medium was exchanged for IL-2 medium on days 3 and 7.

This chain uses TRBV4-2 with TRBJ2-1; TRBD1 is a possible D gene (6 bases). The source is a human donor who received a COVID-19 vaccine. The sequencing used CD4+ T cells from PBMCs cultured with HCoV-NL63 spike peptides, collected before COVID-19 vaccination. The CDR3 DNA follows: TGTGCCAGCAGCCAAGATCCAGGGGCAACCTACAATGAGCAGTTCTTC. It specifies CASSQDPGATYNEQFF.